This entry lists 11 T cell receptor beta chains sequenced from one sample in a study of control samples from healthy donors and cancer patients. The assay was immunoSEQ multiplex PCR, and TCRdb's table has in-frame clones only and misses some. The sample yields 100,000 to 150,000 clones, 88% seen once. Sequencing input: blood. The receptors were sampled from a man in his fifties or sixties in good health.

V gene TRBV9 combines with J gene TRBJ2-2; D possibly corresponds to TRBD1 (6 bases). V gave up 3 bases and J gave up 7 bases, with 13 bases separating them. The CDR3 runs 14 residues. Looked up from germline, CDR1 is SGDLS and CDR2 is YYNGEE. CDR3 DNA sequence: TGTGCCAGCAGCGATCAGGGGAGACACGGGGAGCTGTTTTTT. As protein: CASSDQGRHGELFF.

The J gene is TRBJ2-5, the V gene TRBV6-5; TRBD2 matches at 7 bases. This CDR3 has 16 amino acids. Germline CDR1 is MNHEY and CDR2 is SVGAGI. The V and J ends lost 0 bases and 4 bases, in that order; junction bases with no gene match: 8. CDR3 sequence: CASSYSSGELGETQYF. The CDR3 nucleotides read TGTGCCAGCAGTTACTCAAGCGGGGAATTAGGAGAGACCCAGTACTTC.

The chain combines TRBV18 with TRBJ1-5; tentative D call: TRBD1 (6 bases). Germline assignment: CDR1 KGHSH and CDR2 LQKENI. The germline V and J ends were trimmed by 3 bases and 4 bases, with 16 bases remaining between them. The CDR3 consists of 16 residues. The CDR3 nucleotides are TGTGCCAGCTCACCCCCCCCGGGGGCTCGAAATCAGCCCCAGCATTTT. This codes for CASSPPPGARNQPQHF.

This clone appeared a single time. The chain carries TRBV18 and TRBJ2-7; D remains unclear. Germline V gives CDR1 KGHSH, CDR2 LQKENI. V was clipped by 0 bases and J by 5 bases, with 17 bases between them. This CDR3 has 16 amino acids. CDR3 amino acids: CASSPPVSSQPNEQYF. CDR3 in DNA: TGTGCCAGCTCACCACCGGTGTCCTCGCAACCCAACGAGCAGTACTTC.

The V call is TRBV28, the J call TRBJ1-2; no definite D call. This CDR3 has 16 amino acids. V shed 4 bases and J shed 1 base, with 16 bases lying between them. Germline V lookup: CDR1 MDHEN, CDR2 SYDVKM. CDR3 in DNA: TGTGCCAGCAGTTCATCAAAGCGGGCCTATAACTATGGCTACACCTTC. Its protein product is CASSSSKRAYNYGYTF.

The chain has TRBV7-9 and TRBJ2-5, with D perhaps TRBD2 (6 bases). Deletions cut 1 base from V and 7 bases from J, with 7 bases between. The CDR3 consists of 12 residues. The germline gives CDR1 SEHNR, CDR2 FQNEAQ (reference sequence). This CDR3 is CASSLEEGTQYF. The CDR3, as DNA: TGTGCCAGCAGCTTAGAGGAGGGGACCCAGTACTTC.

The chain links TRBV27 to TRBJ2-7; 8 nucleotides agree with TRBD1. CDR3 size: 14 residues. In germline, CDR1 is MNHEY, CDR2 SMNVEV (reference sequence). The junction had 6 bases not matched to a gene; V was cut back by 6 bases and J by 2 bases. CDR3: CASSPDRVTYEQYF. In DNA form, the CDR3 reads TGTGCCAGCAGCCCGGACAGGGTCACCTACGAGCAGTACTTC.

The genes are TRBV5-4 and TRBJ1-2, with TRBD1 as a possible D gene (5 bases). The CDR3 runs to 14 residues. V was pared by 2 bases and J by 0 bases, with 8 bases between. Per germline, CDR1 SGHNT and CDR2 YYREEE (reference sequence). In nucleotides, the CDR3 is TGTGCCAGCAGCTTATCGGGGGCTAACTATGGCTACACCTTC. It is translated as CASSLSGANYGYTF.

The chain uses TRBV4-1 and TRBJ1-1; D gene uncertain. The CDR3 length is 13 residues. Between the trimmed V and J ends, which lost 4 bases and 5 bases, there was a span of 11 bases. Germline CDR1 MGHRA, CDR2 YSYEKL. The CDR3 nucleotides are TGCGCCAGCAGCCCCCACCTCGGGACTGAAGCTTTCTTT. The encoded protein is CASSPHLGTEAFF.

In DNA, the CDR3 is TGTGCCAGCAGGCACCGACTAGCGGGGGGTCTCTACAATGAGCAGTTCTTC. Translating gives CASRHRLAGGLYNEQFF. V usage is TRBV2 and J usage is TRBJ2-1; TRBD2 matches 13 bases. V lost 6 bases to trimming and J lost 3 bases; unmatched junction nucleotides: 8. The CDR3 sequence is 17 residues long. CDR1 SNHLY and CDR2 FYNNEI come from the germline V gene.

V usage is TRBV2 and J usage is TRBJ2-1; D may be TRBD1 (6 bases). V lost 6 bases and J 8 bases, leaving 23 bases between the germline ends. Germline-derived CDR1 and CDR2 are SNHLY and FYNNEI. There are 16 residues in the CDR3. CDR3 in amino acids: CASRPTGTYSGDEQFF. CDR3 nucleotides: TGTGCCAGCAGGCCTACCGGGACATATTCAGGGGATGAGCAGTTCTTC.